A selection of T cell receptor beta chains follows, all from one sample in a study of beta chain features in type 1 diabetes. TCRdb's table, derived via immunoSEQ multiplex PCR, lists solely in-frame clones and lacks some. The sample lists about 53,000 clones; roughly 50% were seen once. The sample taken for sequencing was Tregs from blood. These receptors all stem from a woman aged 35 to 49 with type 1 diabetes. CDR3s include the opening cysteine and the closing phenylalanine or tryptophan. Each record gives: D gene, V gene, clone size, CDR3 length, J gene, CDR3 protein, CDR3 DNA. D genes are given only for firm matches. Rows may omit the clone size; those that give it use once, few, many or a size class.

>NA|TRBV7-2|few|14|TRBJ1-1
CASSLGWGVTEAFF
TGTGCCAGCAGCTTAGGTTGGGGAGTTACTGAAGCTTTCTTT
>NA|TRBV2|NA|15|TRBJ1-5
CASNTGYGGNQPQHF
TGTGCCAGCAACACAGGGTACGGGGGCAATCAGCCCCAGCATTTT
>NA|TRBV20-1|few|11|TRBJ2-5
CSALGGETQYF
TGCAGTGCCTTGGGGGGAGAGACCCAGTACTTC
>NA|TRBV4-3|NA|14|TRBJ2-2
CASSQESGSGELFF
TGCGCCAGCAGCCAAGAATCAGGGTCCGGGGAGCTGTTTTTT
>NA|TRBV7-3|NA|13|TRBJ2-7
CASSLDRYYEQYF
TGTGCCAGCAGCTTAGACAGATACTACGAGCAGTACTTC
>NA|TRBV7-2|NA|15|TRBJ1-1
CASSFLRGGGTEAFF
TGTGCCAGCAGCTTCCTGCGGGGGGGAGGAACTGAAGCTTTCTTT
>TRBD2|TRBV4-3|NA|16|TRBJ2-7
CASSQSTSGYSYEQYF
TGCGCCAGCAGCCAATCGACTAGCGGGTACTCCTACGAGCAGTACTTC
>TRBD1|TRBV5-1|NA|15|TRBJ1-4
CASSLRGQTNEKLFF
TGCGCCAGCAGCTTGAGGGGACAGACTAATGAAAAACTGTTTTTT
>TRBD1|TRBV4-1|NA|15|TRBJ2-3
CASTSGTGWTDTQYF
TGCGCCAGCACCTCCGGGACAGGGTGGACAGATACGCAGTATTTT
>TRBD1|TRBV29-1|NA|13|TRBJ1-1
CSVGGPFVGRVFF
TGCAGCGTAGGGGGCCCTTTCGTTGGAAGGGTGTTCTTT
>NA|TRBV9|NA|15|TRBJ1-2
CASSVGQGLKDGYTF
TGTGCCAGCAGCGTAGGTCAGGGACTTAAAGATGGCTACACCTTC
>NA|TRBV5-1|few|17|TRBJ2-2
CASSIQGTFGNTGELFF
TGCGCCAGCAGCATACAGGGAACCTTTGGGAACACCGGGGAGCTGTTTTTT
>TRBD2|TRBV2|NA|13|TRBJ2-6
CASGEGGANVLTF
TGTGCCAGCGGGGAGGGTGGGGCCAACGTCCTGACTTTC
>TRBD2|TRBV5-1|few|14|TRBJ2-7
CASSLGGEVDEQYF
TGCGCCAGCAGCCTGGGGGGGGAGGTCGACGAGCAGTACTTC
>NA|TRBV5-6|NA|16|TRBJ1-1
CASSFTLFTRHTEAFF
TGTGCCAGCAGCTTTACTCTTTTTACCAGGCACACTGAAGCTTTCTTT
>NA|TRBV4-2|NA|15|TRBJ1-3
CASSQEARQGNTIYF
TGTGCCAGCAGCCAAGAAGCGCGACAGGGAAACACCATATATTTT
>NA|TRBV7-8|NA|16|TRBJ2-2
CASSFLGRGLTRELFF
TGTGCCAGCAGCTTTCTGGGGCGAGGTCTTACCAGGGAGCTGTTTTTT
>NA|TRBV9|NA|12|TRBJ1-6
CASSVVGGPLHF
TGTGCCAGCAGCGTAGTGGGGGGACCCCTCCACTTT
>NA|TRBV28|NA|13|TRBJ1-2
CASRPSRNYGYTF
TGTGCCAGCAGACCAAGCCGTAACTATGGCTACACCTTC
>NA|TRBV6-6|NA|15|TRBJ1-6
CASSYPTDYNSPLHF
TGTGCCAGCAGTTACCCGACAGATTATAATTCACCCCTCCACTTT
>NA|TRBV7-3|NA|13|TRBJ1-6
CASSSTALTPLHF
TGTGCCAGCAGCTCGACAGCCCTCACACCCCTCCACTTT
>NA|TRBV2|once|12|TRBJ1-2
CASTRTAGGYTF
TGTGCCAGCACCCGGACAGCCGGTGGCTACACCTTC
>NA|TRBV4-3|NA|16|TRBJ2-5
CASSQDQPGFGETQYF
TGCGCCAGCAGCCAAGATCAGCCGGGATTTGGTGAGACCCAGTACTTC
>TRBD1|TRBV18|few|16|TRBJ2-7
CASSPGQGLHPYEQYF
TGTGCCAGCTCACCGGGACAGGGGCTACACCCCTACGAGCAGTACTTC
>TRBD1|TRBV13|NA|14|TRBJ1-6
CASSYNRGNSPLHF
TGTGCCAGCAGCTATAACAGGGGAAATTCACCCCTCCACTTT
>NA|TRBV18|NA|11|TRBJ2-1
CASSPVDEQFF
TGTGCCAGCTCACCCGTAGATGAGCAGTTCTTC
>TRBD1|TRBV2|few|14|TRBJ1-2
CATGTGGYNYGYTF
TGTGCCACTGGGACAGGGGGCTACAACTATGGCTACACCTTC
>TRBD1|TRBV29-1|NA|12|TRBJ1-2
CSVRTGLYGYTF
TGCAGCGTTCGGACAGGGCTCTATGGCTACACCTTC
>NA|TRBV4-1|NA|17|TRBJ1-5
CASSQPGRGAQNQPQHF
TGCGCCAGCAGCCAACCAGGTCGGGGAGCTCAAAACCAGCCCCAGCATTTT
>NA|TRBV6-7|NA|16|TRBJ2-7
CASSWPSPGVLYEQYF
TGTGCCAGCAGCTGGCCTTCTCCGGGAGTTCTCTACGAGCAGTACTTC
>NA|TRBV6-1|NA|14|TRBJ2-3
CASSDIGETDTQYF
TGTGCCAGCAGTGATATTGGTGAGACAGATACGCAGTATTTT
>TRBD1|TRBV7-6|once|15|TRBJ1-4
CASSYRQGGHEKLFF
TGTGCCAGCAGCTATCGACAGGGTGGTCATGAAAAACTGTTTTTT
>TRBD1|TRBV28|NA|17|TRBJ1-5
CASSLLLSWDRGQPQHF
TGTGCCAGCAGTTTATTACTATCTTGGGACAGGGGTCAGCCCCAGCATTTT
>NA|TRBV6-5|NA|14|TRBJ2-2
CASSYQGNTGELFF
TGTGCCAGCAGTTACCAGGGTAACACCGGGGAGCTGTTTTTT
>NA|TRBV10-3|few|15|TRBJ1-3
CAISDAGNSGNTIYF
TGTGCCATCAGTGATGCCGGGAACTCTGGAAACACCATATATTTT
>NA|TRBV7-2|few|15|TRBJ2-6
CASSLRSTGANVLTF
TGTGCCAGCAGCTTGAGGAGTACTGGGGCCAACGTCCTGACTTTC
>NA|TRBV4-3|NA|14|TRBJ1-5
CASSQVGGGQPQHF
TGCGCCAGCAGCCAAGTCGGCGGGGGTCAGCCCCAGCATTTT
>NA|TRBV7-9|few|17|TRBJ1-3
CASSLVFGVGPGNTIYF
TGTGCCAGCAGCTTAGTCTTTGGTGTGGGGCCTGGAAACACCATATATTTT
>TRBD2|TRBV19|few|15|TRBJ2-7
CASSPGLAEFYEQYF
TGTGCCAGTAGCCCGGGACTAGCGGAGTTCTACGAGCAGTACTTC
>NA|TRBV6-6|NA|14|TRBJ1-1
CASSGHSGGTEAFF
TGTGCCAGCAGCGGACACTCCGGGGGCACTGAAGCTTTCTTT
>TRBD2|TRBV19|NA|14|TRBJ2-4
CASIRAGAGNIQYF
TGTGCCAGTATTAGGGCGGGAGCTGGGAACATTCAGTACTTC
>NA|TRBV30|NA|14|TRBJ2-7
CAASGSSGPYEQYF
TGTGCCGCAAGTGGATCCAGCGGACCCTACGAGCAGTACTTC
>NA|TRBV6-1|NA|13|TRBJ2-3
CASSVRGADTQYF
TGTGCCAGCAGCGTCAGGGGCGCAGATACGCAGTATTTT
>TRBD2|TRBV10-3|many|11|TRBJ2-7
CAISDLAGPYF
TGTGCCATCAGTGACTTAGCGGGACCGTACTTC
>TRBD1|TRBV18|NA|15|TRBJ1-1
CASSLGQGANTEAFF
TGTGCCAGCTCACTCGGACAGGGGGCCAACACTGAAGCTTTCTTT
>TRBD2|TRBV4-3|NA|17|TRBJ2-7
CASSPGRGLAGRYEQYF
TGCGCCAGCAGCCCGGGGAGAGGGCTAGCGGGGCGCTACGAGCAGTACTTC
>NA|TRBV19|medium-sized|13|TRBJ1-5
CASSRTVHQPQHF
TGTGCCAGTAGTCGAACAGTGCATCAGCCCCAGCATTTT
>TRBD1|TRBV7-9|NA|15|TRBJ1-4
CASTRTSTGEEKLFF
TGTGCCAGCACCAGAACGTCAACAGGGGAAGAAAAACTGTTTTTT
>NA|TRBV28|many|13|TRBJ1-1
CASSQTGRTEAFF
TGTGCCAGCAGTCAGACAGGACGGACTGAAGCTTTCTTT
>NA|TRBV9|NA|16|TRBJ2-1
CASSGEGTHSYNEQFF
TGTGCCAGCAGTGGGGAGGGGACACACTCCTACAATGAGCAGTTCTTC
>NA|TRBV10-3|NA|12|TRBJ2-2
CAAHGTSNELFF
TGTGCCGCACACGGGACATCCAACGAGCTGTTTTTT
>NA|TRBV29-1|few|14|TRBJ2-7
CSVVLLRGGYEQYF
TGCAGCGTCGTTTTACTGAGGGGGGGCTACGAGCAGTACTTC
>TRBD1|TRBV28|NA|15|TRBJ2-7
CASSFQDRDTYEQYF
TGTGCCAGCAGTTTCCAGGACAGGGACACCTACGAGCAGTACTTC
>NA|TRBV7-3|many|9|TRBJ2-7
CAFNYEQYF
TGTGCCTTCAACTACGAGCAGTACTTC
>NA|TRBV28|NA|12|TRBJ2-7
CASSFTALEQYF
TGTGCCAGCAGTTTTACAGCCTTAGAGCAGTACTTC
>NA|TRBV11-2|NA|12|TRBJ2-3
CAGSSSTDTQYF
TGTGCCGGCAGCTCAAGCACAGATACGCAGTATTTT